The 32 T cell receptor beta chains below come from one sample, sequenced in a study of shared clonotypes between healthy human individuals. Data came from immunoSEQ multiplex PCR; TCRdb stores just in-frame clones and leaves some out. In the table there are more than 150,000 clones, about 66% of which are singletons. Sequenced sample: memory CD4+ T cells sorted from blood. Described subset: CD45RA-negative fraction. The receptors derive from a man aged 25 to 40 in good health.

This chain joins TRBV6-4 and TRBJ2-1; 10 nucleotides agree with TRBD2. The CDR3 spans 15 residues. Germline assignment: CDR1 MRHNA and CDR2 SNTAGT. Germline trimming cut 3 bases from V and 3 bases from J; bases unmatched to any gene: 2. CDR3 protein: CASSESSGSYNEQFF. The CDR3 DNA follows: TGTGCCAGCAGTGAATCTAGCGGGAGCTACAATGAGCAGTTCTTC.

The chain joins TRBV14 to TRBJ1-1; a possible D gene is TRBD1 (5 bases). In germline, CDR1 is SGHDN, CDR2 FVKESK. V gave up 3 bases and J gave up 2 bases, with 10 bases separating them. The CDR3 contains 14 residues. In nucleotides, the CDR3 is TGTGCCAGCAGCCAGGTTAGGGGAAACACTGAAGCTTTCTTT. Amino acids: CASSQVRGNTEAFF.

The V gene is TRBV10-3, the J gene TRBJ2-1; 10 nucleotides match TRBD2. The germline V gene encodes CDR1 ENHRY and CDR2 SYGVKD. V lost 0 bases to trimming and J lost 10 bases; unmatched junction nucleotides: 9. The CDR3 consists of 16 residues. The CDR3 nucleotides are TGTGCCATCAGTGAGTCTGGGTTAGCGGGAGGTGGCGAGCAGTTCTTC. It specifies CAISESGLAGGGEQFF.

The count of this clone is one. The chain uses TRBV28 and TRBJ2-7, with D perhaps given as TRBD1 or TRBD2 (5 bases each). V lost 4 bases and J lost 12, with 19 bases in between. The CDR3 totals 13 residues. The V gene's germline CDR1 is MDHEN and CDR2 SYDVKM. The CDR3 spells CASSSPEGRAGYF. The CDR3 DNA reads as TGTGCCAGCAGTTCCCCCGAGGGCAGGGCGGGGTACTTC.

This chain connects TRBV6-5 to TRBJ1-5; D gene uncertain. CDR3 size: 14 residues. The germline gives CDR1 MNHEY, CDR2 SVGAGI. The ends were cut back, 6 bases at V and 5 bases at J, with 14 bases in the middle. CDR3 DNA: TGTGCCAGCAGGACCGGCGGCTCCCATCAGCCCCAGCATTTT. This codes for CASRTGGSHQPQHF.

This chain connects TRBV6-5 to TRBJ2-7, with a possible D match to TRBD2 (5 bases). The V gene lost 5 bases and the J gene lost 2 bases, with 16 bases spanning the gap. This CDR3 contains 15 residues. CDR1 is MNHEY, CDR2 SVGAGI, per germline. CDR3 sequence (DNA): TGTGCCAGCAGTCCCATTAGCGCGAGGACCTACGAGCAGTACTTC. It encodes CASSPISARTYEQYF.

As to this clone: Other DNA sequences in the same sample also yield this CDR3. V usage is TRBV20-1 and J usage is TRBJ1-1; D is possibly TRBD1 (6 bases). The V and J ends lost 3 bases and 5 bases respectively, with 7 bases between them. Germline loops: CDR1 DFQATT, CDR2 SNEGSKA (reference sequence). The CDR3 runs 11 residues. As DNA, the CDR3 is TGCAGTGCTAGTAGGGGGACTGAAGCTTTCTTT. Protein sequence: CSASRGTEAFF.

In its sample, this clone was seen a few times. V usage is TRBV7-2 and J usage is TRBJ1-5, with D tentatively TRBD1 (5 bases). The CDR3 has 14 residues. CDR1 is SGHTA, CDR2 FQGNSA, per germline. V was cut by 2 bases and J by 5 bases, with 10 bases left in between. The CDR3 sequence is CASSLFSGDQPQHF. CDR3 DNA: TGTGCCAGCAGCTTATTCTCGGGGGATCAGCCCCAGCATTTT.

V and J are TRBV2 and TRBJ2-1; 7 bases fit TRBD2. Germline V gives CDR1 SNHLY, CDR2 FYNNEI. Trimming took 2 bases from V and 9 from J; bases not matched to a gene: 4. This CDR3 has 13 residues. CDR3 amino acids: CASSERGGGEQFF. CDR3 sequence (DNA): TGTGCCAGCAGTGAACGCGGGGGAGGTGAGCAGTTCTTC.

CDR3 residues: CASSDRAYNEQFF. DNA for the CDR3: TGTGCCAGCAGCGATAGGGCGTACAATGAGCAGTTCTTC. The chain couples TRBV9 to TRBJ2-1; no clear D gene. CDR1 and CDR2 (germline): SGDLS, YYNGEE. This CDR3 contains 13 residues. V was cut by 3 bases and J by 4 bases, with 8 bases left in between.

The chain carries TRBV10-3 and TRBJ2-7; D unclear. The germline V gene has CDR1 ENHRY and CDR2 SYGVKD. Trimming pared 6 bases from V and 1 base from J, leaving 13 bases between. The CDR3 spans 14 residues. The CDR3 nucleotides are TGTGCCATCAGGGCAGCACAAAATTCCTACGAGCAGTACTTC. Its translation: CAIRAAQNSYEQYF.

Only a few counts were recorded for this clone. The chain couples TRBV19 to TRBJ1-2; D is unresolved. The CDR3 covers 13 residues. V was trimmed by 3 bases and J by 8 bases, leaving 13 bases between them. Germline V gene lookup returns CDR1 LNHDA and CDR2 SQIVND (reference sequence). CDR3 nucleotide sequence: TGTGCCAGTAGTATCGAGCAGCGGGGAGGCTACACCTTC. It yields the protein CASSIEQRGGYTF.

For this clone: The sample has other DNA sequences that encode this CDR3 too. The chain couples TRBV11-2 to TRBJ2-7, with no clear D. Germline lookup yields CDR1 SGHAT and CDR2 FQNNGV. CDR3 length: 12 residues. With 3 bases removed from V and 4 bases from J, the gap between germline ends came to 7 bases. CDR3 bases: TGTGCCAGCAGCTTGAGTGGGTACGAGCAGTACTTC. It specifies CASSLSGYEQYF.

This clone showed up just a few times. The chain employs TRBV19 and TRBJ2-7, with D tentatively TRBD2 (5 bases). Trimming pared 7 bases from V and 2 bases from J, leaving 15 bases between. CDR3 length: 14 amino acids. Germline V CDR1 and CDR2: LNHDA, SQIVND (reference sequence). In DNA, the CDR3 is TGTGCCAGTAACGGTAGGGAGCTACCCTACGAGCAGTACTTC. Translation: CASNGRELPYEQYF.

The rearrangement uses TRBV6-1 and TRBJ1-1; perhaps TRBD1 as D (5 bases). V dropped 8 bases and J dropped 4 bases, with 11 bases sitting between them. The CDR3 has 12 amino acids. Germline V CDR1 and CDR2: MNHNS, SASEGT. The CDR3 reads CASLTRATEAFF. In DNA form, the CDR3 reads TGTGCCAGCCTAACCAGGGCCACTGAAGCTTTCTTT.

The chain combines TRBV27 with TRBJ2-6; D is ambiguous. Germline loops: CDR1 MNHEY, CDR2 SMNVEV (reference sequence). The CDR3 spans 13 residues. The V and J ends lost 3 bases and 0 bases respectively, with 0 bases between them. CDR3 DNA sequence: TGTGCCAGCAGTTTCTCTGGGGCCAACGTCCTGACTTTC. Its protein is CASSFSGANVLTF.

The rearrangement uses TRBV7-2 and TRBJ1-4, with a tentative D call TRBD1 (6 bases). Trimming shortened V by 3 bases and J by 11 bases, and 13 bases separated the two germline ends. The V gene's germline CDR1 is SGHTA and CDR2 FQGNSA. The CDR3 covers 13 residues. The chain's CDR3 is CASSLGGTGKLFF. DNA of the CDR3: TGTGCCAGCAGCTTGGGGGGCACTGGTAAACTGTTTTTT.

CDR3 DNA sequence: TGCGCCAGCAGCGTCGGACTAGCGGAGACCCAGTACTTC. Translating gives CASSVGLAETQYF. The rearrangement uses TRBV5-1 and TRBJ2-5; 9 bases line up with TRBD2. The CDR3 contains 13 residues. Germline CDR1 reads SGHRS; CDR2 reads YFSETQ. The junction had 3 bases not matched to a gene; V was cut back by 4 bases and J by 5 bases.

The chain joins TRBV7-2 to TRBJ1-1, with a tentative D call TRBD1 (5 bases). Germline CDR1 and CDR2: SGHTA and FQGNSA. This CDR3 is 14 amino acids long. V dropped 5 bases and J dropped 1 base, with 11 bases sitting between them. The CDR3 sequence: CASSPGTANTEAFF. For the CDR3, the DNA is TGTGCCAGCAGCCCGGGGACCGCGAACACTGAAGCTTTCTTT. The variable domain in full, with the rest retrieved from reference TRBV7-2 and TRBJ1-1, is GAGVSQSPSNKVTEKGKDVELRCDPISGHTALYWYRQSLGQGLEFLIYFQGNSAPDKSGLPSDRFSAERTGGSVSTLTIQRTQQEDSAVYLCASSPGTANTEAFFGQGTRLTVV.

This clone was recorded a few times. Other DNA sequences within the sample encode an identical CDR3. The chain has TRBV11-2 and TRBJ1-4, with D possibly being TRBD1 (5 bases). V was clipped by 5 bases and J by 6 bases, with 13 bases between them. This CDR3 has 14 amino acids. The germline CDR1 and CDR2 sequences are SGHAT and FQNNGV. The CDR3 region has the DNA TGTGCCAGCAGCCGTCGCGGCAGGGATGAAAAACTGTTTTTT. Translated, it gives CASSRRGRDEKLFF.

The rearrangement links TRBV10-2 to TRBJ2-7; D possibly matches TRBD1 or TRBD2 (5 bases each). The germline gives CDR1 WSHSY, CDR2 SAAADI. The CDR3 is 14 residues long. The ends were cut back, 8 bases at V and 3 bases at J, with 17 bases in the middle. The CDR3 here is CASRPGAFGYEQYF. The CDR3 DNA sequence: TGCGCCAGCCGGCCCGGGGCTTTCGGCTACGAGCAGTACTTC.

In its sample, this clone was seen a few times. The chain is built from TRBV2 and TRBJ2-5; no reliable D call. CDR3 length: 14 amino acids. CDR1 and CDR2 from the germline V gene are SNHLY and FYNNEI. V was pared by 4 bases and J by 0 bases, with 9 bases between. CDR3 region: CASSAQTDQETQYF. The CDR3 bases are TGTGCCAGCAGTGCCCAGACGGACCAAGAGACCCAGTACTTC.

Only one count was recorded for this clone. J is TRBJ2-5 and V is TRBV11-2, with D unresolved. Per germline, CDR1 SGHAT and CDR2 FQNNGV. The CDR3 spans 14 residues. V was cut by 5 bases and J by 5 bases, with 15 bases left in between. CDR3 sequence: CASSKRQFEETQYF. The CDR3 bases are TGTGCCAGCAGCAAACGCCAATTTGAGGAGACCCAGTACTTC.

This clone appeared once. The chain links TRBV15 to TRBJ2-5, with 13 bases that match TRBD2. Losses at the gene ends were 3 bases for V and 9 bases for J; bases not matched to a gene: 13. The length of the CDR3 is 17 residues. Looked up from germline, CDR1 is LNHNV and CDR2 is YYDKDF (reference sequence). DNA of the CDR3: TGTGCCACCAGCAGTTTTAGCGGGACTAGCGGGATGAGGGCCCAGTACTTC. Encoded protein: CATSSFSGTSGMRAQYF.

Ten or more counts support this clone. The gene calls are TRBV28 and TRBJ1-2; TRBD1 matches at 7 bases. This CDR3 is built from 16 residues. Germline values: CDR1 MDHEN, CDR2 SYDVKM. The V segment lost 3 bases and the J segment 3 bases; nucleotides outside the gene matches: 10. CDR3 loop: CASSFAPGQSDYGYTF. The CDR3 bases are TGTGCCAGCAGTTTCGCCCCGGGACAGTCGGACTATGGCTACACCTTC.

The chain couples TRBV7-6 to TRBJ2-6; D is uncertain. The CDR3 length is 15 residues. V lost 6 bases to trimming and J lost 0 bases, with 9 bases between them. The germline CDR1 and CDR2 sequences are SGHVS and FNYEAQ. CDR3 amino acids: CASRSDRSGANVLTF. The CDR3 DNA reads as TGTGCCAGCAGGAGCGACCGCTCTGGGGCCAACGTCCTGACTTTC.

The V call is TRBV5-1, the J call TRBJ1-1; TRBD1 aligns across 8 bases. Germline lookup yields CDR1 SGHRS and CDR2 YFSETQ. The CDR3 runs 15 residues. V lost 2 bases and J lost 1; bases outside the gene matches: 4. This CDR3 is CASSFAGTGNTEAFF. CDR3 nucleotide sequence: TGCGCCAGCAGCTTTGCCGGGACAGGGAACACTGAAGCTTTCTTT. The full variable domain, completed using reference TRBV5-1 and TRBJ1-1, is KAGVTQTPRYLIKTRGQQVTLSCSPISGHRSVSWYQQTPGQGLQFLFEYFSETQRNKGNFPGRFSGRQFSNSRSEMNVSTLELGDSALYLCASSFAGTGNTEAFFGQGTRLTVV.

This clone was picked up one time. The V call is TRBV5-1, the J call TRBJ2-1; D possibly uses TRBD1 or TRBD2 (5 bases each). This CDR3 contains 15 residues. Between the trimmed V and J ends, which lost 1 base and 10 bases, there was a span of 18 bases. Germline CDR1 SGHRS, CDR2 YFSETQ. CDR3 loop: CASSLPSGGWDEQFF. The CDR3 nucleotides are TGCGCCAGCAGCTTGCCCTCTGGCGGGTGGGACGAGCAGTTCTTC. The full variable domain, rest sourced from reference TRBV5-1 and TRBJ2-1, is KAGVTQTPRYLIKTRGQQVTLSCSPISGHRSVSWYQQTPGQGLQFLFEYFSETQRNKGNFPGRFSGRQFSNSRSEMNVSTLELGDSALYLCASSLPSGGWDEQFFGPGTRLTVL.

The CDR3 sequence: CASSQSGAFTDTQYF. The CDR3 coding sequence is TGTGCCAGCTCACAAAGCGGGGCCTTCACAGATACGCAGTATTTT. The V and J genes are TRBV18 and TRBJ2-3, with 7 positions matching TRBD2. This CDR3 has 15 residues. Germline CDR1 KGHSH, CDR2 LQKENI. Losses at the gene ends were 4 bases for V and 2 bases for J; bases not matched to a gene: 6.

The V gene is TRBV6-5, the J gene TRBJ2-3, with 7 positions matching TRBD1. Germline V lookup: CDR1 MNHEY, CDR2 SVGAGI. V lost 6 bases, J lost 4 bases, and 7 bases stayed unmatched. The CDR3 totals 14 residues. CDR3 sequence: CASRRGTASDTQYF. CDR3 in DNA: TGTGCCAGCAGACGTGGGACAGCGTCAGATACGCAGTATTTT.

The rearrangement joins TRBV5-5 to TRBJ2-6; D is ambiguous. This CDR3 region has 13 residues. The germline V and J ends were trimmed by 2 bases and 2 bases, with 2 bases remaining between them. Germline V gene data show CDR1 as SGHKS and CDR2 as YYEKEE (reference sequence). This CDR3 is CASSLAGANVLTF. Written as DNA, the CDR3 is TGTGCCAGCAGCTTAGCTGGGGCCAACGTCCTGACTTTC.

The chain joins TRBV9 to TRBJ2-3; D might be TRBD2 (6 bases). This CDR3 has 18 residues. The germline V and J ends were trimmed by 2 bases and 0 bases, with 19 bases remaining between them. CDR1 is SGDLS, CDR2 YYNGEE, per germline. The CDR3 protein is CASSVASGSGTSTDTQYF. CDR3 nucleotides: TGTGCCAGCAGCGTCGCCTCAGGTAGCGGTACTAGCACAGATACGCAGTATTTT.